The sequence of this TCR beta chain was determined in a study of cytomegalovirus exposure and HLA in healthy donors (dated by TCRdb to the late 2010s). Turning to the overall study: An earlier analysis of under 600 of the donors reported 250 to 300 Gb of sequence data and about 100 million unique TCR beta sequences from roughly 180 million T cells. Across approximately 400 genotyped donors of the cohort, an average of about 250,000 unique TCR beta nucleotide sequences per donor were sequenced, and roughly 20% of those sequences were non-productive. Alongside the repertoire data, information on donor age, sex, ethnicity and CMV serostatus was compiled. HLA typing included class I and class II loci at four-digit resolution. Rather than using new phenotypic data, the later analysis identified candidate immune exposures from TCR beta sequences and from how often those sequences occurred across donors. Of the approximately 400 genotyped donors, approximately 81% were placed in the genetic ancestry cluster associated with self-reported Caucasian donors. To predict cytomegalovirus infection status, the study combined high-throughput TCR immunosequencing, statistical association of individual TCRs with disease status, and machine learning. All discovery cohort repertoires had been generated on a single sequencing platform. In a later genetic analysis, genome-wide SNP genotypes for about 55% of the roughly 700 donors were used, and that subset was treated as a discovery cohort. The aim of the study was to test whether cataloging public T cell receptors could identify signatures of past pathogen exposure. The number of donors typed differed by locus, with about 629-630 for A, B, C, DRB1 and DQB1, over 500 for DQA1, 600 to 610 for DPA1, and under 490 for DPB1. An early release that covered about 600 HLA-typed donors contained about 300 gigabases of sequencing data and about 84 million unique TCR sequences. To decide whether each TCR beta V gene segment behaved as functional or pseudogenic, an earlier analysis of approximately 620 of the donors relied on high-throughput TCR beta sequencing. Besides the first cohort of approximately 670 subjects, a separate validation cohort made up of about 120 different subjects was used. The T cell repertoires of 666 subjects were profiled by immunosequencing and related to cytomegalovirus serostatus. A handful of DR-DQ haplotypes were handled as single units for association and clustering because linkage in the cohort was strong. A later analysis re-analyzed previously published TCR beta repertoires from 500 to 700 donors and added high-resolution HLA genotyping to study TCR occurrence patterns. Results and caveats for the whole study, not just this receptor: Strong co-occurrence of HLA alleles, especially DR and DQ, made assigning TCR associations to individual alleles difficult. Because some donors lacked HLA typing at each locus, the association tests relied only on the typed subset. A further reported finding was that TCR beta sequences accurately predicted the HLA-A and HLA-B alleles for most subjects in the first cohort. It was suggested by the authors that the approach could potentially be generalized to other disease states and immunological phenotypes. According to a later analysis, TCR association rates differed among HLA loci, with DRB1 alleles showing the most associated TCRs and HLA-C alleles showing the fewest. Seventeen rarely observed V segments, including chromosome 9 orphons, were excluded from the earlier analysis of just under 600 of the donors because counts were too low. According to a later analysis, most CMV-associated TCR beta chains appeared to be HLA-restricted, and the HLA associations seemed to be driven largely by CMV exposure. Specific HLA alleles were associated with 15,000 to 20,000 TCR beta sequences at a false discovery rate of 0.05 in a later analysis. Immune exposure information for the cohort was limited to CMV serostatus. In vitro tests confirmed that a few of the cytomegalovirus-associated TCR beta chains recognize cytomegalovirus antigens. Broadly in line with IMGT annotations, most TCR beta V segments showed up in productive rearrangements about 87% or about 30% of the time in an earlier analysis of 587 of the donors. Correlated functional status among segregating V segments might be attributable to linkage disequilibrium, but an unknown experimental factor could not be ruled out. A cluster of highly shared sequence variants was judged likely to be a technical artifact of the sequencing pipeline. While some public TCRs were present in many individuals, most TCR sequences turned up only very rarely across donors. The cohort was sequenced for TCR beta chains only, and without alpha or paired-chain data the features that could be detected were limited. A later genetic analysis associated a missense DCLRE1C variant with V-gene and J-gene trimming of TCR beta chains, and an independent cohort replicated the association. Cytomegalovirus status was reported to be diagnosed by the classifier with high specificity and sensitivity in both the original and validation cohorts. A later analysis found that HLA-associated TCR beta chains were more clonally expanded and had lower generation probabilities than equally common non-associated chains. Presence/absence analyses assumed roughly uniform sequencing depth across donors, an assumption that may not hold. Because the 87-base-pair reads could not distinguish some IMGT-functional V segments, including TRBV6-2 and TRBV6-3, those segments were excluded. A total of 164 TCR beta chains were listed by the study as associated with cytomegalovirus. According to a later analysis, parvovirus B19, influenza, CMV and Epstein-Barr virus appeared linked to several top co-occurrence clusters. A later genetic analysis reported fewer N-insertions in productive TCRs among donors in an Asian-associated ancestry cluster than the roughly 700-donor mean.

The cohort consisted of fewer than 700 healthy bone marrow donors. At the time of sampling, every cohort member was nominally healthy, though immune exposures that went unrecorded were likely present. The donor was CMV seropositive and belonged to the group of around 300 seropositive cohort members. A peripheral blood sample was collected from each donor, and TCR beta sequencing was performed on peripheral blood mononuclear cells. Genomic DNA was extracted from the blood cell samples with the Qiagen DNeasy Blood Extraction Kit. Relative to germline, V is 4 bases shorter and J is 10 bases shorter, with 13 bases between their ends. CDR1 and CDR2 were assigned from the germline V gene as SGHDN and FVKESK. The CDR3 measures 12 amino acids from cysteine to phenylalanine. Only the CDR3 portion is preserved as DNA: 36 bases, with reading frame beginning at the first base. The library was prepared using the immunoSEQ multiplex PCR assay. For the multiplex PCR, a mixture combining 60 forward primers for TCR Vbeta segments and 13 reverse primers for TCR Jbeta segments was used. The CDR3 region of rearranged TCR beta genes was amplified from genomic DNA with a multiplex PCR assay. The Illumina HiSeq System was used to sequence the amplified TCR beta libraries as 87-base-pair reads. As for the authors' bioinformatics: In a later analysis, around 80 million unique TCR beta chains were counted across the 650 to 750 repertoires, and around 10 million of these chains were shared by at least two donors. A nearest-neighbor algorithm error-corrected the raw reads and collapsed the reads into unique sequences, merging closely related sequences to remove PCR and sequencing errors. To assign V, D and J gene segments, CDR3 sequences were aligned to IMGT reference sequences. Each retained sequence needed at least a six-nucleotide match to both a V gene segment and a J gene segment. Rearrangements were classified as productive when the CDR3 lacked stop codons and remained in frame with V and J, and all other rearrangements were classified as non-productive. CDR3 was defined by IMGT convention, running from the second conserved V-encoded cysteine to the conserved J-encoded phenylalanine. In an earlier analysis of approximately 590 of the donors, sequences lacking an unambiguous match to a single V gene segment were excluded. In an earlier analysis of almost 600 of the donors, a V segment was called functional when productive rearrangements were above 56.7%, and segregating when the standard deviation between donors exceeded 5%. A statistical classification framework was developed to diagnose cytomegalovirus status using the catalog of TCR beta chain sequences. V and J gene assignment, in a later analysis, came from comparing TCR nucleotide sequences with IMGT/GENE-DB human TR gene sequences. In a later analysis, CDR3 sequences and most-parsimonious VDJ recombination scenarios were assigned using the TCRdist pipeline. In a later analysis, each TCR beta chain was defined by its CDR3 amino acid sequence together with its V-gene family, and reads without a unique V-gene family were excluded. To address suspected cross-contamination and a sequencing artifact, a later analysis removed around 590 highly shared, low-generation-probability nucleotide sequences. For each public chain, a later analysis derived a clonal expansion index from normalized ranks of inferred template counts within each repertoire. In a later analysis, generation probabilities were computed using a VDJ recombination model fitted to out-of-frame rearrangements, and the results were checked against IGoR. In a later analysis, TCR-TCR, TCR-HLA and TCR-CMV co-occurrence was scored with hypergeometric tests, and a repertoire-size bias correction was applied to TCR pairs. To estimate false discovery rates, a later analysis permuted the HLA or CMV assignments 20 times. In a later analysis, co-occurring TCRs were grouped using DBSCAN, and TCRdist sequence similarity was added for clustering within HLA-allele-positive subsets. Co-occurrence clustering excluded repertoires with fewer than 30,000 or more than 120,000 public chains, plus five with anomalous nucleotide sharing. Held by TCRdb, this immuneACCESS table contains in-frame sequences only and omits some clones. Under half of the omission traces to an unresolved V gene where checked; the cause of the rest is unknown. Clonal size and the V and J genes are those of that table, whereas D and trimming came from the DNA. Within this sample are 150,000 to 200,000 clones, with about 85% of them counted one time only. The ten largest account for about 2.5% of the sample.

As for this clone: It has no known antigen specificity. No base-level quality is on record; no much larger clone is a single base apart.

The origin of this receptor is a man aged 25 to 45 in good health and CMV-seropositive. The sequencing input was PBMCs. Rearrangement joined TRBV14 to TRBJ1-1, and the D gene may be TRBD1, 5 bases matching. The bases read TGTGCCAGCAGCCCCGCAGGGTTTGGAGCTTTCTTT. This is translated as CASSPAGFGAFF. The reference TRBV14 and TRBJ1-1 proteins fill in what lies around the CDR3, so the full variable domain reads EAGVTQFPSHSVIEKGQTVTLRCDPISGHDNLYWYRRVMGKEIKFLLHFVKESKQDESGMPNNRFLAERTGGTYSTLKVQPAELEDSGVYFCASSPAGFGAFFGQGTRLTVV.